These 19 T cell receptor beta chains were sequenced from one sample in a study of OX40 agonist ivuxolimab in advanced cancers. The protocol was immunoSEQ multiplex PCR, while the TCRdb copy is restricted to in-frame clones and leaves out a portion. The data show about 77,000 clones, with roughly 91% seen just once and 2% to 3% held by the top ten. Sequencing was performed on CD4+ or CD8+ T cells sorted from blood, taken in a trial of the OX40 agonist ivuxolimab. The receptors stem from an adult with an advanced solid tumor such as melanoma, head and neck, liver or kidney cancer.

The CDR3 bases are TGTGCCAGCAGTTTGGGACAGTTGTCTGGAAACACCATATATTTT. Translated, it gives CASSLGQLSGNTIYF. The chain combines TRBV6-5 with TRBJ1-3, with 7 bases matching TRBD1. This CDR3 comprises 15 residues. After removal of 4 bases from V and 1 base from J, the junction contained 4 bases not matched to a gene. Germline values: CDR1 MNHEY, CDR2 SVGAGI.

The chain recombines TRBV6-1 with TRBJ1-1; 11 nucleotides match TRBD1. CDR1 and CDR2 (germline): MNHNS, SASEGT. The CDR3 loop spans 14 amino acids. Trimming cost V 4 bases and J 7 bases; bases outside gene matches: 5. Here the CDR3 reads CASSAWTGGREAFF. In DNA form, the CDR3 reads TGTGCCAGCAGTGCCTGGACAGGGGGCCGTGAAGCTTTCTTT.

The V gene is TRBV6-1, the J gene TRBJ2-3, with D tentatively TRBD2 (6 bases). The CDR3 covers 16 residues. V gave up 1 base and J gave up 2 bases, with 13 bases separating them. The germline CDR1 and CDR2 sequences are MNHNS and SASEGT. The CDR3 region is CASSEVWRGPTDTQYF. CDR3 DNA: TGTGCCAGCAGTGAAGTCTGGCGGGGTCCCACAGATACGCAGTATTTT.

The chain employs TRBV5-4 and TRBJ2-1; D gene uncertain. CDR3 size: 14 residues. Germline V lookup: CDR1 SGHNT, CDR2 YYREEE (reference sequence). V gave up 4 bases and J gave up 2 bases, with 10 bases separating them. This chain's CDR3 is CASSGPVTYNEQFF. Here the CDR3 DNA reads TGTGCCAGCAGCGGACCCGTGACCTACAATGAGCAGTTCTTC.

This chain links TRBV15 with TRBJ1-1; D gene uncertain. V was clipped by 0 bases and J by 8 bases, with 7 bases between them. The CDR3 spans 12 residues. CDR1 and CDR2 from the germline V gene are LNHNV and YYDKDF (reference sequence). CDR3 sequence: CATSRDQQEAFF. Here the CDR3 DNA reads TGTGCCACCAGCAGAGATCAACAGGAAGCTTTCTTT.

The V call is TRBV6-5, the J call TRBJ2-1; a weak D match, TRBD1 (5 bases). The length of the CDR3 is 14 residues. CDR1 is MNHEY and CDR2 is SVGAGI in the germline V gene. V gave up 2 bases and J gave up 6 bases, with 11 bases separating them. The CDR3 DNA is TGTGCCAGCAGTTACGGGGCTACTGGCAATGAGCAGTTCTTC. Amino acids: CASSYGATGNEQFF.

In this sample, this clone turned up a few times. The V gene is TRBV2, the J gene TRBJ1-1; D may be TRBD1 (5 bases). The CDR3 loop spans 12 amino acids. Germline values: CDR1 SNHLY, CDR2 FYNNEI. V lost 6 bases and J lost 1, with 6 bases in between. This chain's CDR3 is CASRTANTEAFF. The CDR3 DNA reads as TGTGCCAGCAGGACAGCGAACACTGAAGCTTTCTTT.

This clone was detected once. The V and J genes are TRBV28 and TRBJ2-5, with 11 bases that match TRBD2. After removal of 5 bases from V and 4 bases from J, the junction contained 15 bases not matched to a gene. This CDR3 comprises 18 residues. CDR1 and CDR2 from the germline V gene are MDHEN and SYDVKM. The CDR3 region is CASSLPLGLAGGRETQYF. The CDR3 bases are TGTGCCAGCAGTCTCCCCCTCGGGCTAGCGGGAGGTCGAGAGACCCAGTACTTC.

Points on this clone: Other nucleotide sequences from this sample produce the same CDR3. The chain joins TRBV5-4 to TRBJ2-7; D may be TRBD2 (6 bases). CDR1 is SGHNT, CDR2 YYREEE, per germline (reference sequence). The V end lost 4 bases, the J end lost 5 bases, and 19 bases lay between the germline ends. This CDR3 contains 15 residues. The CDR3 region is CASSAGTPRENEQYF. CDR3 in DNA: TGTGCCAGCAGCGCGGGGACTCCACGGGAGAACGAGCAGTACTTC. Supplemented by reference TRBV5-4 and TRBJ2-7, the full variable domain reads ETGVTQSPTHLIKTRGQQVTLRCSSQSGHNTVSWYQQALGQGPQFIFQYYREEENGRGNFPPRFSGLQFPNYSSELNVNALELDDSALYLCASSAGTPRENEQYFGPGTRLTVT.

CDR3 coding DNA: TGTGCCAGCAGTCGGACCCCTAACTATGGCTACACCTTC. Its protein product is CASSRTPNYGYTF. V is TRBV6-5 and J is TRBJ1-2; D remains ambiguous. Per germline, CDR1 MNHEY and CDR2 SVGAGI. V was clipped by 5 bases and J by 0 bases, with 7 bases between them. This CDR3 is built from 13 residues.

This chain uses TRBV5-8 with TRBJ1-5; 9 bases map to TRBD1. There are 15 residues in the CDR3. V lost 4 bases and J lost 5; bases outside the gene matches: 7. The germline gives CDR1 SGHTS, CDR2 YDEGEE. CDR3 DNA sequence: TGTGCCAGCAGCCCCCGGGACAGGGAATATCAGCCCCAGCATTTT. Amino acids: CASSPRDREYQPQHF.

This clone is categorized as medium-sized (0.01 to 0.1%). The same CDR3 is also encoded by other DNA sequences in this sample. The chain couples TRBV11-2 to TRBJ1-4, with no clear D. The CDR3 length is 13 residues. V dropped 0 bases and J dropped 3 bases, with 2 bases sitting between them. Germline CDR1 and CDR2: SGHAT and FQNNGV. CDR3 in DNA: TGTGCCAGCAGCTTAGATCCTAATGAAAAACTGTTTTTT. Protein sequence: CASSLDPNEKLFF.

This chain uses TRBV30 with TRBJ1-2; 8 nucleotides line up with TRBD1. Trimming at V came to 0 bases and at J to 6 bases, leaving 3 bases not matched to a gene. In germline, CDR1 is GTSNPN, CDR2 SVGIG (reference sequence). The CDR3 sequence is 13 residues long. CDR3 sequence (DNA): TGTGCCTGGAGTGTACAGGGGGTTCATGGCTACACCTTC. It codes for CAWSVQGVHGYTF.

The rearrangement links TRBV25-1 to TRBJ2-5; a weak D match, TRBD1 (6 bases). This CDR3 contains 17 residues. V lost 2 bases and J lost 6, with 22 bases in between. Germline V gene data show CDR1 as MGHDK and CDR2 as SYGVNS. The DNA for the CDR3 is TGTGCCAGCAGTGAACCCAGGGGCGCCAGTCGTTATAAGACCCAGTACTTC. Translating it yields CASSEPRGASRYKTQYF.

This clone is a singleton in its sample. This chain links TRBV6-5 with TRBJ1-5; 10 bases are a match to TRBD1. The CDR3 spans 15 residues. From germline, CDR1 is MNHEY and CDR2 SVGAGI. After removal of 6 bases from V and 7 bases from J, the junction contained 9 bases not matched to a gene. In DNA, the CDR3 is TGTGCCAGCAGGCCGACAGGGGGCGTTTACCAGCCCCAGCATTTT. Translated: CASRPTGGVYQPQHF.

This clone has more than one count but fewer than ten. DNA for the CDR3: TGCGCCAGCAGCCCCCTAGGACAGGGGGGAGGCGAGCAGTACTTC. Protein product: CASSPLGQGGGEQYF. The chain employs TRBV4-1 and TRBJ2-7; 10 nucleotides match TRBD1. Trimming cost V 4 bases and J 6 bases; bases outside gene matches: 9. Germline lookup yields CDR1 MGHRA and CDR2 YSYEKL. The CDR3 covers 15 residues.

The rearrangement uses TRBV6-5 and TRBJ1-2, with D hard to call. Germline V CDR1 and CDR2: MNHEY, SVGAGI. The V end lost 5 bases, the J end lost 9 bases, and 19 bases lay between the germline ends. CDR3 size: 14 residues. CDR3: CASSEFEGGDSYTF. CDR3 nucleotides: TGTGCCAGCAGTGAGTTCGAGGGCGGCGATAGCTACACCTTC.

The chain has TRBV6-1 and TRBJ1-2, with 9 bases aligning to TRBD1. V gave up 8 bases and J gave up 4 bases; unmatched junction bases: 8. Germline V gene data show CDR1 as MNHNS and CDR2 as SASEGT. This CDR3 contains 14 residues. DNA for the CDR3: TGTGCCAGCCACCTCGGACAGGGGATCTATGGCTACACCTTC. It codes for CASHLGQGIYGYTF.

The rearrangement joins TRBV5-4 to TRBJ2-3, with 8 positions matching TRBD1. CDR1 and CDR2 (germline): SGHNT, YYREEE (reference sequence). This CDR3 is built from 15 residues. V was clipped by 0 bases and J by 2 bases; unmatched bases: 2. CDR3 region: CASSLGQGPTDTQYF. CDR3 nucleotide sequence: TGTGCCAGCAGCTTGGGACAGGGGCCCACAGATACGCAGTATTTT.